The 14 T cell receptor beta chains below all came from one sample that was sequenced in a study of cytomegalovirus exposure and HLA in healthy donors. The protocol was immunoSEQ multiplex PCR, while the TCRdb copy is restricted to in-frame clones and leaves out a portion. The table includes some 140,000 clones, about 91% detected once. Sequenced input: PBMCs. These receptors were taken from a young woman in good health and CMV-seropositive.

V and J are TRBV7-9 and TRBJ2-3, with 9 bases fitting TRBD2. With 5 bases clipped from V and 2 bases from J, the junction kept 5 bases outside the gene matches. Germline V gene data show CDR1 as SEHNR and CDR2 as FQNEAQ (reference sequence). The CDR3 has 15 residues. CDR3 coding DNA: TGTGCCAGCAGCCCGACTAGCGGATACACAGATACGCAGTATTTT. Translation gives CASSPTSGYTDTQYF. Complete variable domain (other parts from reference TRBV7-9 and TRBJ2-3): DTGVSQNPRHKITKRGQNVTFRCDPISEHNRLYWYRQTLGQGPEFLTYFQNEAQLEKSRLLSDRFSAERPKGSFSTLEIQRTEQGDSAMYLCASSPTSGYTDTQYFGPGTRLTVL.

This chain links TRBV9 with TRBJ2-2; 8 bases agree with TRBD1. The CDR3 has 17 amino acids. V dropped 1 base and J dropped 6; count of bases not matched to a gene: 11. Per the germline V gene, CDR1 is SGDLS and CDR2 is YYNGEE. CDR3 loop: CASSVRGEGQGPGELFF. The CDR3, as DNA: TGTGCCAGCAGCGTAAGAGGGGAAGGACAGGGCCCCGGGGAGCTGTTTTTT.

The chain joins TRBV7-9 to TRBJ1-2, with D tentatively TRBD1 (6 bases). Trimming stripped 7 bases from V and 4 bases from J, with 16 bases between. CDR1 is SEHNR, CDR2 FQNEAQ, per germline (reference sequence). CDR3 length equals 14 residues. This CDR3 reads CASMLQGVGYGYTF. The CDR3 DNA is TGTGCCAGCATGTTACAGGGAGTTGGCTATGGCTACACCTTC.

The CDR3 reads CASSPPGQGVHEQYF. The CDR3 DNA follows: TGTGCCAGCAGCCCTCCGGGACAGGGGGTCCACGAGCAGTACTTC. This chain links TRBV2 with TRBJ2-7; 11 bases fit TRBD1. Looked up from germline, CDR1 is SNHLY and CDR2 is FYNNEI. The CDR3 is made up of 15 amino acids. V trimming: 6 bases; J trimming: 5 bases; junction bases outside the gene matches: 9.

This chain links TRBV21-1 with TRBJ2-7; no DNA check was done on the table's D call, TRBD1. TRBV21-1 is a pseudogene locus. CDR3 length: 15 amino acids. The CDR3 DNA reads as TGTGCCAGCAGCAAAGCTCGGACAGTCGCCTACGAGCAGTACTTC. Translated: CASSKARTVAYEQYF.

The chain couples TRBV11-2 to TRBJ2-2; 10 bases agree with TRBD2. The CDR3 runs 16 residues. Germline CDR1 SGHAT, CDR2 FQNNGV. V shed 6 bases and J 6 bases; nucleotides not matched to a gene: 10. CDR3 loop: CASRPSGTSASGELFF. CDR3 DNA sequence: TGTGCCAGCAGACCCTCCGGGACTAGCGCCTCCGGGGAGCTGTTTTTT.

CDR3 sequence (DNA): TGTGCCAGCAGCAAGGTAAGGGGGTTCTCCTACGAGCAGTACTTC. Protein sequence: CASSKVRGFSYEQYF. This chain connects TRBV21-1 to TRBJ2-7; the table gives TRBD1 as D, unverified against the DNA. TRBV21-1 is noted as a pseudogene. There are 15 residues in the CDR3.

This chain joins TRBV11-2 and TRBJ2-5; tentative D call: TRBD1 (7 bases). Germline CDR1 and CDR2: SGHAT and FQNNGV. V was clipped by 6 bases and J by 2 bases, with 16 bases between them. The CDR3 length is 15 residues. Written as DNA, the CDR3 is TGTGCCAGCAGTCGGGGGCAGGGGGTACAAGAGACCCAGTACTTC. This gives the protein CASSRGQGVQETQYF.

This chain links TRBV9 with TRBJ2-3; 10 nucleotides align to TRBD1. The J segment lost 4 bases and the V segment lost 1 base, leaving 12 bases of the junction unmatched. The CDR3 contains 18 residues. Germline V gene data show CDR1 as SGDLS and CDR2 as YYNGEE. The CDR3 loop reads CASSVRFGDRGLSDTQYF. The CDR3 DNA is TGTGCCAGCAGCGTAAGGTTTGGGGACAGGGGACTCTCAGATACGCAGTATTTT.

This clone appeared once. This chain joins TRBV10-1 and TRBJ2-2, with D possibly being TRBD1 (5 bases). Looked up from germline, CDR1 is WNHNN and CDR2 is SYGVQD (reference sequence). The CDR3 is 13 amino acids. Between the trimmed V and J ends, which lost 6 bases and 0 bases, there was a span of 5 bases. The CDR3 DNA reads TGCGCCAGCAGACAGGCGAACACCGGGGAGCTGTTTTTT. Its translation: CASRQANTGELFF.

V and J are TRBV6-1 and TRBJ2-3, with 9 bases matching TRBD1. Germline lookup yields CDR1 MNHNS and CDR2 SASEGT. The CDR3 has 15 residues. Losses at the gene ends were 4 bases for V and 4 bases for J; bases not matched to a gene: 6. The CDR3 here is CASSVRDRVSDTQYF. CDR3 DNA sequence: TGTGCCAGCAGTGTACGGGACAGGGTATCAGATACGCAGTATTTT.

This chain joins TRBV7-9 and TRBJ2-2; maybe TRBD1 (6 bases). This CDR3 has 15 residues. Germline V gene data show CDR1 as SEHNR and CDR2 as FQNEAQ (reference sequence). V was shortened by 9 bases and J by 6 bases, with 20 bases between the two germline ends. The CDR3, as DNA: TGTGCCAGTTACCGGGACATAGGCTCCCCCGGGGAGCTGTTTTTT. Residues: CASYRDIGSPGELFF.

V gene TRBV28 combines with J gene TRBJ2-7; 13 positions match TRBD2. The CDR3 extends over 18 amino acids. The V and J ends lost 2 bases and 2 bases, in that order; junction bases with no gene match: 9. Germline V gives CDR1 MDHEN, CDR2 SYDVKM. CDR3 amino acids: CASSLGGLAGINTYEQYF. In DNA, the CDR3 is TGTGCCAGCAGTTTAGGGGGACTAGCGGGGATTAACACCTACGAGCAGTACTTC.

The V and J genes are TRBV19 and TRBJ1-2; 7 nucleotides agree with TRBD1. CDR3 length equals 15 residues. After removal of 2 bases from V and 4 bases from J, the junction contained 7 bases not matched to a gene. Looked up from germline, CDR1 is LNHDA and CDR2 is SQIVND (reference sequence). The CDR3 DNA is TGTGCCAGTAGTATACCTTCGGACAGGCGCTATGGCTACACCTTC. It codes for CASSIPSDRRYGYTF.